The present TCR beta chain was sequenced within a study of cytomegalovirus exposure and HLA in healthy donors. Assay: immunoSEQ multiplex PCR; the TCRdb copy retains only in-frame clones and omits some. Here the sample spans around 75,000 clones, 85% being singletons. Notes on the study in general: Associated with cytomegalovirus, according to the listing, were about 160 TCR beta chains. High specificity and sensitivity for cytomegalovirus status were reported for the classifier. Subsequent analysis found a tendency for first-cohort TCR clusters to co-occur within the 95 to 150 validation repertoires. The study found most TCR sequences rare, yet found some public TCRs in many donors.

V shed 4 bases and J 0 bases; nucleotides not matched to a gene: 7. CDR3 length equals 16 residues. Germline V CDR1 and CDR2: SGHRS, YFSETQ. Concerning this clone: Its matching antigen is unknown.

The specimen sequenced was PBMCs. This chain joins TRBV5-1 and TRBJ2-1, with TRBD2 matching over 7 bases. The TCR sequence derives from a young man in good health and CMV-seronegative. Here the CDR3 reads CASSQQSSGSYNEQFF. The CDR3, as DNA: TGCGCCAGCAGCCAGCAGTCTAGCGGCTCCTACAATGAGCAGTTCTTC.